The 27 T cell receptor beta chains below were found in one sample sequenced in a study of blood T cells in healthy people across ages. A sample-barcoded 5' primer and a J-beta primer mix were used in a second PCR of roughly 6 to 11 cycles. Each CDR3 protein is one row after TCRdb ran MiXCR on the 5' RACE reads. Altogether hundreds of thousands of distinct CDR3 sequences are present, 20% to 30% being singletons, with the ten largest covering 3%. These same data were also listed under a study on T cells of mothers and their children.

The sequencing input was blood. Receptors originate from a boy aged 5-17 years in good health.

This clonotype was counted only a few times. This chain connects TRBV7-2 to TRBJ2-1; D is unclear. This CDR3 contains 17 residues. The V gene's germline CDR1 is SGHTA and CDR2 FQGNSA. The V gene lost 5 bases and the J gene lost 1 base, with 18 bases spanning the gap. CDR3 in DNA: TGTGCCAGCAGCCAGGACCCTGTGGGTGATTCCTACAATGAGCAGTTCTTC. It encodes CASSQDPVGDSYNEQFF.

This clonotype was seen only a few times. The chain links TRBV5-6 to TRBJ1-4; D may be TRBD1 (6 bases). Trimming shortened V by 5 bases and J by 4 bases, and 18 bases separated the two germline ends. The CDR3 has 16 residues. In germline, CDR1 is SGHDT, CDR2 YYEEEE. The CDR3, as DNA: TGTGCCAGCAGTCGCCCGGACAGACTGAGTAATGAAAAACTGTTTTTT. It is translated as CASSRPDRLSNEKLFF.

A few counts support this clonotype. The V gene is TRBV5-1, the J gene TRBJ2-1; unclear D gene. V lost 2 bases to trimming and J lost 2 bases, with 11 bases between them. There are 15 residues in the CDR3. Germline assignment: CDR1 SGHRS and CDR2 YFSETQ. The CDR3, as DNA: TGCGCCAGCAGCTTCGGAGCAGTACCCTACAATGAGCAGTTCTTC. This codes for CASSFGAVPYNEQFF.

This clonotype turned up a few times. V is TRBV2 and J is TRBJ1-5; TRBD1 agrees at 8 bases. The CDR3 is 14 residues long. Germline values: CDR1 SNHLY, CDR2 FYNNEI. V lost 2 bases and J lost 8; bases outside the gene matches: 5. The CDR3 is CASSERAGGKPQHF. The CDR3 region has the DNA TGTGCCAGCAGTGAAAGGGCAGGGGGCAAGCCCCAGCATTTT. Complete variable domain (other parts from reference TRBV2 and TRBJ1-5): EPEVTQTPSHQVTQMGQEVILRCVPISNHLYFYWYRQILGQKVEFLVSFYNNEISEKSEIFDDQFSVERPDGSNFTLKIRSTKLEDSAMYFCASSERAGGKPQHFGDGTRLSIL.

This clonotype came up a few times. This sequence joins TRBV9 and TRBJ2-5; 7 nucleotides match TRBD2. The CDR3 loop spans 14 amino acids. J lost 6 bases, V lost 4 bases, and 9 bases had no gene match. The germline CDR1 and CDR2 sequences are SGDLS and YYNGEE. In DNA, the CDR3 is TGTGCCAGCAGCTTGGACGGGGGGTGGAAGACCCAGTACTTC. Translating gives CASSLDGGWKTQYF.

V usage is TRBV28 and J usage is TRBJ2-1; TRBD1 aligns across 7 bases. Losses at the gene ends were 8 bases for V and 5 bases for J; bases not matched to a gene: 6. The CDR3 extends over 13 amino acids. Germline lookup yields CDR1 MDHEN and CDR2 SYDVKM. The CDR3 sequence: CASYSTGHNEQFF. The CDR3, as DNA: TGTGCCAGCTACTCGACAGGGCACAATGAGCAGTTCTTC.

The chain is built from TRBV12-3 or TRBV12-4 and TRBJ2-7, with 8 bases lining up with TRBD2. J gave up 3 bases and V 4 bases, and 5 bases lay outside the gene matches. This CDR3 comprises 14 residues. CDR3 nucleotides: TGTGCCAGCAGTTCCGGGACTAGGCTCTACGAGCAGTACTTC. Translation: CASSSGTRLYEQYF.

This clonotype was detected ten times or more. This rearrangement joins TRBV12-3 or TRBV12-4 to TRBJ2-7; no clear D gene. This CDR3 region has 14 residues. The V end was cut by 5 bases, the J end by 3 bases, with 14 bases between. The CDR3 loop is CASSLQGSLYEQYF. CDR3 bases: TGTGCCAGCAGTCTCCAAGGTAGCCTCTACGAGCAGTACTTC.

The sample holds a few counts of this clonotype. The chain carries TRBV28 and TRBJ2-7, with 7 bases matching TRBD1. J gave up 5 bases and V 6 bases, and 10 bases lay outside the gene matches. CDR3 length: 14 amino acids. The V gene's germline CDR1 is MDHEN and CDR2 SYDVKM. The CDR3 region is CASSSNRGRDEQYF. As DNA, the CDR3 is TGTGCCAGCAGCTCTAACAGGGGAAGGGACGAGCAGTACTTC.

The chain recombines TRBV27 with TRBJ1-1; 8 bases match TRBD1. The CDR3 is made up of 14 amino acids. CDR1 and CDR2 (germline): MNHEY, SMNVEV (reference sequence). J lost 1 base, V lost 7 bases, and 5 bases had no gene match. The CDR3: CASIPGTGNTEAFF. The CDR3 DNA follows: TGTGCCAGCATCCCCGGGACAGGGAACACTGAAGCTTTCTTT.

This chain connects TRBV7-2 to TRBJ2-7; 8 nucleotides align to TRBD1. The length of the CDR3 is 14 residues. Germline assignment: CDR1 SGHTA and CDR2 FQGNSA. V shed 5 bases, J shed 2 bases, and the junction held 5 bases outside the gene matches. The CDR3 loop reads CASSMDRATYEQYF. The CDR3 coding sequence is TGTGCCAGCAGCATGGACAGGGCCACCTACGAGCAGTACTTC.

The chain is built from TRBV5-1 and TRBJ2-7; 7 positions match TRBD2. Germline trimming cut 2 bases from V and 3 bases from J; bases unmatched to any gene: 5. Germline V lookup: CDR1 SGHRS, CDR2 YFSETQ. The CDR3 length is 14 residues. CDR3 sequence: CASSFMGGFYEQYF. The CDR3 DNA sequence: TGCGCCAGCAGCTTTATGGGGGGGTTCTACGAGCAGTACTTC. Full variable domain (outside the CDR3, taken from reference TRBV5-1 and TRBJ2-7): KAGVTQTPRYLIKTRGQQVTLSCSPISGHRSVSWYQQTPGQGLQFLFEYFSETQRNKGNFPGRFSGRQFSNSRSEMNVSTLELGDSALYLCASSFMGGFYEQYFGPGTRLTVT.

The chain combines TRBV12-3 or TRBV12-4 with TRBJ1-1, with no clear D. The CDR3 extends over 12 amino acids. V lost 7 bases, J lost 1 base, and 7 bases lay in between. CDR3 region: CASTQGNTEAFF. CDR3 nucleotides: TGTGCCAGCACTCAAGGGAACACTGAAGCTTTCTTT.

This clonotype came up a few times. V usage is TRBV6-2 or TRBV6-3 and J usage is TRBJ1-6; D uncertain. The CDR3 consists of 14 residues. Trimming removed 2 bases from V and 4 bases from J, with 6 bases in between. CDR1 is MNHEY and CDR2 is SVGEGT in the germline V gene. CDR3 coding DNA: TGTGCCAGCAGTTACAGAAAGTATAATTCACCCCTCCACTTT. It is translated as CASSYRKYNSPLHF.

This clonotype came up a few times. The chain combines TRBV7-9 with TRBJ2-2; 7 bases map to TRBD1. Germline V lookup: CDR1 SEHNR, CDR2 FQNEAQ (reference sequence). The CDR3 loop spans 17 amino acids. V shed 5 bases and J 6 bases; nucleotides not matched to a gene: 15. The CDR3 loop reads CASSPMERQGPAGELFF. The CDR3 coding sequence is TGTGCCAGCAGCCCGATGGAGAGACAGGGTCCCGCCGGGGAGCTGTTTTTT.

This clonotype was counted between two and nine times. The CDR3 loop reads CASRIGGRISEAFF. CDR3 bases: TGTGCCAGCAGAATCGGGGGGCGAATTTCTGAAGCTTTCTTT. V gene TRBV27 combines with J gene TRBJ1-1; TRBD1 is a possible D gene (6 bases). V lost 6 bases and J 6 bases, leaving 17 bases between the germline ends. The germline V gene encodes CDR1 MNHEY and CDR2 SMNVEV (reference sequence). The CDR3 is 14 residues long.

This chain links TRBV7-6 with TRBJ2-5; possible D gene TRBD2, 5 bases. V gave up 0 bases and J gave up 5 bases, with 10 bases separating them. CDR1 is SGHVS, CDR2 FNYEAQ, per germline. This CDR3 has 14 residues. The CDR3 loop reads CASSLAWRSETQYF. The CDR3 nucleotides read TGTGCCAGCAGCTTAGCGTGGAGGTCGGAGACCCAGTACTTC.

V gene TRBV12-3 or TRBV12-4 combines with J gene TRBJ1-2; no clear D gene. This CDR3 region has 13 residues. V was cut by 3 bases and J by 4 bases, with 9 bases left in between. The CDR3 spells CASSFSSAYGYTF. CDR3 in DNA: TGTGCCAGCAGTTTTTCTAGTGCCTATGGCTACACCTTC.

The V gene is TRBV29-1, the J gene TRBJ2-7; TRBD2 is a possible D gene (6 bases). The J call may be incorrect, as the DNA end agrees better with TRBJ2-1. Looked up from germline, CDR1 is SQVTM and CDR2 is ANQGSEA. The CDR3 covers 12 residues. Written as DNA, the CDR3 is TGCAGCGATCTAGCGAATTACAATGAGCAGTTCTTC. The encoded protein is CSDLANYNEQFF.

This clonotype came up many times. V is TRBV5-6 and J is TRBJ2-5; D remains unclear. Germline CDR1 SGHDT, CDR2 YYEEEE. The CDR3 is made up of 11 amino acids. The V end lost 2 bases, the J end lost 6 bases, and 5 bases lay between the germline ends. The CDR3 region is CASSLGKTQYF. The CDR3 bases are TGTGCCAGCAGCTTAGGAAAGACCCAGTACTTC.

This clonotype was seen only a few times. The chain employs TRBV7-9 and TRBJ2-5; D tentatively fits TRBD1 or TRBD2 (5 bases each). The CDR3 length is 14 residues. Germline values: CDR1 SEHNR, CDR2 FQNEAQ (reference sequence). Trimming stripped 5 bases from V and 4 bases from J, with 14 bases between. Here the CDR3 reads CASSDGAWGETQYF. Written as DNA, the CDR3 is TGTGCCAGCAGCGACGGGGCGTGGGGAGAGACCCAGTACTTC.

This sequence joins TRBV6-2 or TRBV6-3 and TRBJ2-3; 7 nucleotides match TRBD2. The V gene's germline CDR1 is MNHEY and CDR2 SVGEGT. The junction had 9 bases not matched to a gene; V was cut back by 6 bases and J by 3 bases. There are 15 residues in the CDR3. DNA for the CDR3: TGTGCCAGCAGGACGATAGGGAGGGTGACAGATACGCAGTATTTT. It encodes CASRTIGRVTDTQYF.

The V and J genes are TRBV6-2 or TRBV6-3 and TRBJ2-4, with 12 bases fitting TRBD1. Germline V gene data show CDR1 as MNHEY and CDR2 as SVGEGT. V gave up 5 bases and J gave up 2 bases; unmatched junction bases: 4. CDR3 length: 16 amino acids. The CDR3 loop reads CASSDRDRGPKNIQYF. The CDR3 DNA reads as TGTGCCAGCAGTGACCGGGACAGGGGGCCCAAAAACATTCAGTACTTC.

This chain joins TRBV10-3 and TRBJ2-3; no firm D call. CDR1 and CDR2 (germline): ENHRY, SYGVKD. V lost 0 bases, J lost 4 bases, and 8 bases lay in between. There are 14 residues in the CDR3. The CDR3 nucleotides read TGTGCCATCAGTGAGTCGGGTGTTTCAGATACGCAGTATTTT. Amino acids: CAISESGVSDTQYF.

CDR3 sequence (DNA): TGCGCCAGCAGTTCGACAGGCCAAAGCTCCTACAATGAGCAGTTCTTC. Amino acid sequence: CASSSTGQSSYNEQFF. The rearrangement joins TRBV10-1 to TRBJ2-1; maybe TRBD1 (6 bases). The CDR3 contains 16 residues. Trimming pared 5 bases from V and 0 bases from J, leaving 14 bases between. Looked up from germline, CDR1 is WNHNN and CDR2 is SYGVQD (reference sequence).

The DNA for the CDR3 is TGTGCCAGCAGTTTATTCCAGGGCTTCCTCGAGCAGTACTTC. This codes for CASSLFQGFLEQYF. The chain links TRBV28 to TRBJ2-7, with a possible D match to TRBD1 (5 bases). Germline V gene data show CDR1 as MDHEN and CDR2 as SYDVKM. V was trimmed by 1 base and J by 6 bases, leaving 13 bases between them. This CDR3 has 14 amino acids.

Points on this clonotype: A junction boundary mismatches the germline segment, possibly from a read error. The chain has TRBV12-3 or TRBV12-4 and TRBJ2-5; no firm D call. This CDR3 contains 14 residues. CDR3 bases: TGTGCCAGCAGTTTTCCGGGCAGTAAAGAGGCCCAGTACTTC. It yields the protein CASSFPGSKEAQYF.